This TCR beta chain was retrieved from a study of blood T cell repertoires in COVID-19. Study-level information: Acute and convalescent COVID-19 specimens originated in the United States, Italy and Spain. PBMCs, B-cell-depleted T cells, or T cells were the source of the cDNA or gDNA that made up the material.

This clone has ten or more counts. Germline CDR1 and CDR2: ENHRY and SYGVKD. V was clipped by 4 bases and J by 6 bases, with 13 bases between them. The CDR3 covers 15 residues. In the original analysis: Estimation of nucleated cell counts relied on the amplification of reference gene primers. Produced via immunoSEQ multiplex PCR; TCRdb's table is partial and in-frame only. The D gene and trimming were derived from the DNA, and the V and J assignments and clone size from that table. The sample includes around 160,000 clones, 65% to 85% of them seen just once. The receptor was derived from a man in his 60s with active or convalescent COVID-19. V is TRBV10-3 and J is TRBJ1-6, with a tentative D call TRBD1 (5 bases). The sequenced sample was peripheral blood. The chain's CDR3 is CAISVNGGGNSPLHF. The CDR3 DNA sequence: TGTGCCATCAGTGTTAACGGGGGTGGTAATTCACCCCTCCACTTT.